The 30 T cell receptor beta chains listed next were all sequenced from one sample in a study of T cells after yellow fever vaccination (dated by TCRdb to 2018 to 2020). Interpreted using the paper, the treatment or condition label stands for: live attenuated yellow fever vaccine strain. Receptor libraries were prepared by 5' RACE. For sequencing, an Illumina HiSeq 2500 was employed. The public reads were reprocessed in TCRdb via fastp at Q25 and MiXCR, keeping in-frame beta chains. All rows with the same CDR3 protein become a single entry with the most common DNA and genes. This sample gives around 50,000 distinct CDR3 sequences in total; less than 9% of them show up just once. The top ten clones comprise around 28% of the sample. Sequences were derived from CD8+ T cells sorted from PBMCs, sampled roughly 15 days after the first yellow fever vaccination. All receptors come from a man aged 18 to 29 who received the YFV17D yellow fever vaccine.

Note on this clonotype: Since a much larger clone is just one base distant, this may be a read error. The chain combines TRBV12-3 or TRBV12-4 with TRBJ2-1; a possible D gene is TRBD2 (5 bases). This CDR3 has 13 amino acids. CDR3 sequence (DNA): TGTGCCAGCACCCCCCGGCCCGGGGATGACCAGTTCTTC. Amino acids: CASTPRPGDDQFF.

This clonotype came up many times. The chain joins TRBV5-6 to TRBJ1-1; possibly TRBD1 for D (6 bases). The CDR3 consists of 12 residues. CDR1 SGHDT and CDR2 YYEEEE come from the germline V gene. The ends were cut back, 3 bases at V and 4 bases at J, with 7 bases in the middle. The DNA of the CDR3 is TGTGCCAGCAGCTCGGACAGCACTGAAGCTTTCTTT. This codes for CASSSDSTEAFF.

This clonotype was counted at least ten times. The genes are TRBV6-5 and TRBJ2-5; 13 nucleotides match TRBD2. The CDR3 contains 15 residues. Trimming cost V 6 bases and J 4 bases; bases outside gene matches: 5. CDR1 and CDR2 (germline): MNHEY, SVGAGI. In nucleotides, the CDR3 is TGTGCCAGCAGGCCTGGACTAGCGGGGGTAGAGACCCAGTACTTC. It yields the protein CASRPGLAGVETQYF.

Ten or more counts support this clonotype. The chain uses TRBV6-5 and TRBJ2-5; the D is unclear. This CDR3 spans 14 amino acids. Trimming stripped 0 bases from V and 5 bases from J, with 10 bases between. Looked up from germline, CDR1 is MNHEY and CDR2 is SVGAGI. The chain's CDR3 is CASSYSTIEETQYF. Here the CDR3 DNA reads TGTGCCAGCAGTTACTCAACTATCGAGGAGACCCAGTACTTC.

This clonotype was detected ten times or more. The chain uses TRBV29-1 and TRBJ1-4, with 7 bases identical to TRBD1. This CDR3 is 12 amino acids long. Germline CDR1 is SQVTM and CDR2 is ANQGSEA. With 7 bases clipped from V and 8 bases from J, the junction kept 7 bases outside the gene matches. This CDR3 is CSATGKEEKLFF. The CDR3 bases are TGCAGCGCGACAGGGAAGGAAGAAAAACTGTTTTTT.

This clonotype was seen more than once but under ten times. V and J are TRBV7-9 and TRBJ2-7; weak D call: TRBD2 (5 bases). V lost 6 bases to trimming and J lost 3 bases, with 15 bases between them. The CDR3 consists of 14 residues. CDR1 is SEHNR and CDR2 is FQNEAQ in the germline V gene (reference sequence). DNA for the CDR3: TGTGCCAGCAGAATGGTTACCGGGGACTACGAGCAGTACTTC. This translates into CASRMVTGDYEQYF.

About this clonotype itself: This may be a read error: a much more frequent sequence differs by one nucleotide. J is TRBJ2-5 and V is TRBV12-3 or TRBV12-4, with 11 bases that match TRBD2. There are 15 residues in the CDR3. In DNA, the CDR3 is TGTCCCAGCAGTGTAGCGGGGGGGCCGCGGGAGACCCAGTACTTC. Its protein is CPSSVAGGPRETQYF.

The sample holds many counts of this clonotype. The genes are TRBV30 and TRBJ2-1, with D possibly called TRBD1 or TRBD2 (6 bases each). Between the trimmed V and J ends, which lost 0 bases and 7 bases, there was a span of 16 bases. Germline V CDR1 and CDR2: GTSNPN, SVGIG (reference sequence). The CDR3 has 15 residues. CDR3: CAWSVPEGEVNEQFF. The CDR3 DNA reads TGTGCCTGGAGTGTACCCGAGGGGGAGGTGAATGAGCAGTTCTTC.

V usage is TRBV29-1 and J usage is TRBJ1-2, with TRBD1 matching 7 bases. This CDR3 region has 14 residues. V was pared by 7 bases and J by 5 bases, with 13 bases of the junction left unmatched. Germline V gives CDR1 SQVTM, CDR2 ANQGSEA. The CDR3 loop reads CSAPTGTVEYGYTF. The CDR3 coding sequence is TGCAGCGCCCCGACAGGGACGGTGGAATATGGCTACACCTTC.

This clonotype showed up many times. The CDR3 nucleotides are TGTGCCAGCAGCCAAGGAGAGAACACTGAAGCTTTCTTT. It codes for CASSQGENTEAFF. The chain recombines TRBV4-2 with TRBJ1-1; D not resolved. The ends were cut back, 1 base at V and 1 base at J, with 4 bases in the middle. Germline V CDR1 and CDR2: LGHNA, YNFKEQ. This CDR3 has 13 amino acids.

Ten or more counts support this clonotype. An end of the junction does not agree with germline; a read error may underlie this. The chain couples TRBV7-2 to TRBJ2-1, with D possibly being TRBD2 (6 bases). The CDR3 is made up of 15 amino acids. Germline V gene lookup returns CDR1 SGHTA and CDR2 FQGNSA. CDR3 nucleotides: TGTGCCAGCAGCTTGGGGGGAGCTCCCTACAATGAGAAGTTCTTC. Translated, it gives CASSLGGAPYNEKFF.

A note on this clonotype: It may be a read error: a sequence one base away is much more abundant. This chain links TRBV4-1 with TRBJ1-2; unclear D gene. V was pared by 1 base and J by 3 bases, with 9 bases between. The germline gives CDR1 MGHRA, CDR2 YSYEKL. There are 14 residues in the CDR3. CDR3 sequence reads: CASSQVTADYGYTF. CDR3 bases: TGCGCCAGCAGCCAAGTAACCGCTGACTATGGCTACACCTTC.

The rearrangement joins TRBV20-1 to TRBJ1-1, with TRBD1 matching over 7 bases. V trimming: 0 bases; J trimming: 3 bases; junction bases outside the gene matches: 7. Per the germline V gene, CDR1 is DFQATT and CDR2 is SNEGSKA (reference sequence). This CDR3 has 15 residues. Here the CDR3 reads CSARDRKGADTEAFF. CDR3 DNA: TGCAGTGCTAGAGATAGGAAGGGGGCGGACACTGAAGCTTTCTTT.

This clonotype was observed many times. The chain joins TRBV5-6 to TRBJ2-5; 9 bases match TRBD2. The CDR3 length is 15 residues. With V trimmed by 4 bases and J by 5 bases, 9 bases remained unmatched. The germline V gene encodes CDR1 SGHDT and CDR2 YYEEEE. The CDR3 bases are TGTGCCAGCAGCCCCTGGGCGGGGGGGCATGAGACCCAGTACTTC. Translated, it gives CASSPWAGGHETQYF. The full variable domain, completed using reference TRBV5-6 and TRBJ2-5, is DAGVTQSPTHLIKTRGQQVTLRCSPKSGHDTVSWYQQALGQGPQFIFQYYEEEERQRGNFPDRFSGHQFPNYSSELNVNALLLGDSALYLCASSPWAGGHETQYFGPGTRLLVL.

This clonotype appeared many times. J is TRBJ2-7 and V is TRBV5-1; D not certain. The CDR3 is 15 residues long. V was clipped by 5 bases and J by 0 bases, with 15 bases between them. The germline CDR1 and CDR2 sequences are SGHRS and YFSETQ. The CDR3 nucleotides are TGCGCCAGCAGTCGCTTTCCAGAAAGCTCCTACGAGCAGTACTTC. Its translation: CASSRFPESSYEQYF.

This clonotype was recorded at least ten times. This sequence joins TRBV5-1 and TRBJ2-7, with TRBD1 identical over 8 bases. The CDR3 is 16 residues long. Germline lookup yields CDR1 SGHRS and CDR2 YFSETQ. With V trimmed by 4 bases and J by 2 bases, 11 bases remained unmatched. The CDR3 here is CASSARTGQYTYEQYF. CDR3 DNA: TGCGCCAGCAGCGCCCGGACAGGGCAATACACCTACGAGCAGTACTTC. Complete variable domain (other parts from reference TRBV5-1 and TRBJ2-7): KAGVTQTPRYLIKTRGQQVTLSCSPISGHRSVSWYQQTPGQGLQFLFEYFSETQRNKGNFPGRFSGRQFSNSRSEMNVSTLELGDSALYLCASSARTGQYTYEQYFGPGTRLTVT.

This clonotype appeared many times. The chain uses TRBV4-2 and TRBJ1-4; D unresolved. CDR1 is LGHNA, CDR2 YNFKEQ, per germline. The CDR3 runs 16 residues. V was cut by 1 base and J by 8 bases, with 17 bases left in between. CDR3 DNA: TGTGCCAGCAGCCAAGCGGGTGAGGTGCTTTGGGAAAAACTGTTTTTT. Its translation: CASSQAGEVLWEKLFF.

In its sample, this clonotype was seen many times. This chain connects TRBV25-1 to TRBJ1-2, with D unresolved. This CDR3 is built from 10 residues. Trimming removed 6 bases from V and 3 bases from J, with 2 bases in between. Germline V gene lookup returns CDR1 MGHDK and CDR2 SYGVNS. The CDR3 nucleotides are TGTGCCAGCAGCGACTATGGCTACACCTTC. Its protein is CASSDYGYTF.

This clonotype was detected ten times or more. The rearrangement joins TRBV6-4 to TRBJ2-3; 9 positions agree with TRBD2. Per germline, CDR1 MRHNA and CDR2 SNTAGT. This CDR3 has 16 amino acids. After removal of 3 bases from V and 0 bases from J, the junction contained 4 bases not matched to a gene. This CDR3 is CASSEASGDSTDTQYF. As DNA, the CDR3 is TGTGCCAGCAGTGAGGCTAGCGGGGATAGCACAGATACGCAGTATTTT.

The rearrangement uses TRBV19 and TRBJ1-6; no clear D. CDR1 is LNHDA and CDR2 is SQIVND in the germline V gene (reference sequence). CDR3 length: 15 residues. Deletions cut 2 bases from V and 0 bases from J, with 5 bases between. CDR3 region: CASSIRSSYNSPLHF. Written as DNA, the CDR3 is TGTGCCAGTAGTATACGGAGCTCCTATAATTCACCCCTCCACTTT.

The V call is TRBV12-3 or TRBV12-4, the J call TRBJ1-2, with a weak D call TRBD1 (6 bases). The CDR3 loop spans 13 amino acids. V lost 6 bases, J lost 12 bases, and 20 bases lay in between. CDR3 sequence (DNA): TGTGCCAGCAGCCCGGACAGCCCAGAGGCTAACACCTTC. It encodes CASSPDSPEANTF.

This clonotype has ten or more counts. The chain combines TRBV4-3 with TRBJ1-5; 7 bases line up with TRBD1. This CDR3 is 15 amino acids long. Germline CDR1 and CDR2: LGHNA and YSLEER. V dropped 0 bases and J dropped 7; count of bases not matched to a gene: 6. CDR3: CASSQDLRGGQPQHF. The CDR3, as DNA: TGCGCCAGCAGCCAAGATCTCAGGGGGGGCCAGCCCCAGCATTTT.

In this sample, this clonotype turned up many times. The chain has TRBV5-1 and TRBJ1-6; D not certain. CDR3 size: 16 residues. CDR1 is SGHRS, CDR2 YFSETQ, per germline. Between the trimmed V and J ends, which lost 7 bases and 4 bases, there was a span of 18 bases. CDR3 sequence: CASFDRQRNYNSPLHF. The CDR3 DNA reads as TGCGCCAGCTTCGACCGCCAGCGGAATTATAATTCACCCCTCCACTTT.

This clonotype was detected many times. The chain has TRBV4-1 and TRBJ2-7; D not resolved. V lost 0 bases and J lost 2, with 11 bases in between. The CDR3 contains 15 residues. In germline, CDR1 is MGHRA, CDR2 YSYEKL. The CDR3 here is CASSQDPAPTYEQYF. The CDR3 DNA sequence: TGCGCCAGCAGCCAAGACCCGGCCCCTACCTACGAGCAGTACTTC.

As concerns this clonotype: A much larger clone is a single base away; this may be a read error. CDR3 residues: CASSHLGFAETQYF. The CDR3 nucleotides read TGCGCCAGCAGCCATTTAGGGTTTGCGGAGACCCAGTACTTC. This chain connects TRBV5-1 to TRBJ2-5; D is uncertain. There are 14 residues in the CDR3. CDR1 and CDR2 from the germline V gene are SGHRS and YFSETQ. V lost 4 bases, J lost 5 bases, and 15 bases lay in between.

This clonotype was seen ten or more times. The chain carries TRBV27 and TRBJ2-1; TRBD2 matches 10 bases. This CDR3 is built from 14 residues. The germline CDR1 and CDR2 sequences are MNHEY and SMNVEV (reference sequence). V shed 6 bases and J 8 bases; nucleotides not matched to a gene: 7. The CDR3 reads CASRGAGGGDEQFF. CDR3 coding DNA: TGTGCCAGCAGGGGAGCGGGGGGGGGTGATGAGCAGTTCTTC.

This clonotype has ten or more counts. The CDR3 region is CASNYGQGGLETQYF. CDR3 bases: TGTGCCAGCAATTATGGACAGGGAGGCTTGGAGACCCAGTACTTC. The chain links TRBV6-5 to TRBJ2-5; 8 bases fit TRBD1. The CDR3 spans 15 residues. From germline, CDR1 is MNHEY and CDR2 SVGAGI. V was pared by 7 bases and J by 5 bases, with 12 bases of the junction left unmatched.

This clonotype has ten or more counts. The rearrangement uses TRBV11-1 and TRBJ1-6; TRBD1 might be the D (5 bases). V lost 5 bases and J 0 bases, leaving 17 bases between the germline ends. The CDR3 is 18 amino acids. Per germline, CDR1 SGHAT and CDR2 FQDESV (reference sequence). The DNA of the CDR3 is TGTGCCAGCAGCCCACCCTACCGCGACAGCTCCTATAATTCACCCCTCCACTTT. It translates to CASSPPYRDSSYNSPLHF.

This clonotype was observed at least ten times. The gene calls are TRBV14 and TRBJ1-5, with D unresolved. The CDR3 covers 13 residues. With 0 bases removed from V and 9 bases from J, the gap between germline ends came to 9 bases. Germline CDR1 reads SGHDN; CDR2 reads FVKESK. The CDR3, as DNA: TGTGCCAGCAGCCAAGACGGTGATAGGCCCCAGCATTTT. This encodes CASSQDGDRPQHF.

There are many counts of this clonotype. The V call is TRBV15, the J call TRBJ2-6; possible D gene TRBD1, 7 bases. The CDR3 is 17 amino acids. Germline CDR1 and CDR2: LNHNV and YYDKDF (reference sequence). V was cut by 10 bases and J by 2 bases, with 21 bases left in between. The CDR3 nucleotides are TGTGCCATACATCGCGGGACAGTTGCTCCTGGGGCCAACGTCCTGACTTTC. This gives the protein CAIHRGTVAPGANVLTF.